These T cell receptor beta chains were read from a single sample in a study of shared clonotypes between healthy human individuals. Only in-frame clones appear in the TCRdb table, and some are missing; sequencing was by immunoSEQ multiplex PCR. The sample lists about 2 million clones, about 95% occurring once. Sequenced input: naive CD8+ T cells sorted from blood. These receptors originate from a man younger than 35 in good health. CDR3s include the opening cysteine and the closing phenylalanine or tryptophan. The D gene is left open where the match is weak. Clone sizes are given selectively: once, few, many, or a class where the clone is expanded.

clone size	CDR3 length	V gene	J gene	D gene	CDR3 DNA	CDR3 protein
once	14	TRBV9	TRBJ2-7	.	TGTGCCAGCAGCGTAGATGCAGGGTCCTACGAGCAGTACTTC	CASSVDAGSYEQYF
.	15	TRBV6-5	TRBJ2-3	TRBD2	TGTGCCAGCAGTCTAGCGGGGGGGAGCACAGATACGCAGTATTTT	CASSLAGGSTDTQYF
.	16	TRBV4-1	TRBJ2-3	.	TGCGCCAGCAGCCAGGCGACCCTAGGTCGGGCAGATACGCAGTATTTT	CASSQATLGRADTQYF
.	20	TRBV21-1	TRBJ2-5	.	TGTGCCAGCAGCGGGGCAGGTCAGCTAGCGGGAGGGCCTTCTATGTGGACCCAGTACTTC	CASSGAGQLAGGPSMWTQYF
.	15	TRBV19	TRBJ1-1	.	TGTGCCAGTAGTGAGGGACTCCTGAAGATTACTGAAGCTTTCTTT	CASSEGLLKITEAFF
.	13	TRBV9	TRBJ2-2	.	TGTGCCAGCAGCGTAGTCGGGGCCGGGGAGCTGTTTTTT	CASSVVGAGELFF
.	15	TRBV4-1	TRBJ2-7	.	TGCGCCAGCAGCCAAGTACAGGACCTCTCCTACGAGCAGTACTTC	CASSQVQDLSYEQYF
.	13	TRBV14	TRBJ1-4	.	TGTGCCAGCAGCCAGGGTGGGGGAGAAAAACTGTTTTTT	CASSQGGGEKLFF
.	13	TRBV7-7	TRBJ1-1	.	TGTGCTAGCGCGAAGGACCGCAACACTGAAGCTTTCTTT	CASAKDRNTEAFF
.	15	TRBV30	TRBJ1-6	.	TGTGCCTCGACGGGGGAGAGCTCCTATAATTCACCCCTCCACTTT	CASTGESSYNSPLHF
.	12	TRBV7-9	TRBJ1-4	.	TGTGCCAGCAGCTTACAGGGAGAAAAACTGTTTTTT	CASSLQGEKLFF
.	17	TRBV29-1	TRBJ2-2	TRBD2	TGCAGCGTTGTCCCGACTAGCGGGAGGGACGGCACCGGGGAGCTGTTTTTT	CSVVPTSGRDGTGELFF
.	16	TRBV6-5	TRBJ2-2	TRBD2	TGTGCCAGCAGTTACTCTAGCGGGGGGAACACCGGGGAGCTGTTTTTT	CASSYSSGGNTGELFF
.	16	TRBV27	TRBJ1-6	.	TGTGCCAGCAGCCTCATCATTGGGCCGGTTAATTCACCCCTCCACTTT	CASSLIIGPVNSPLHF
.	13	TRBV6-5	TRBJ2-7	.	TGTGCCAGCAGTTACCTCAGGGCCTACGAGCAGTACTTC	CASSYLRAYEQYF
.	13	TRBV5-6	TRBJ2-7	.	TGTGCCAGCCGAGATAGCGGAGCCTACGAGCAGTACTTC	CASRDSGAYEQYF
.	14	TRBV5-4	TRBJ2-7	.	TGTGCCAGCAGCTTTACCGGGACAACCTACGAGCAGTACTTC	CASSFTGTTYEQYF
.	13	TRBV29-1	TRBJ2-2	.	TGCAGCGTTATGGAGCCTTCCGGCGGGGAGCTGTTTTTT	CSVMEPSGGELFF
.	15	TRBV7-6	TRBJ1-6	.	TGTGCCAGCAGCAGCGCGGGGGCTGGTGGTTCACCCCTCCACTTT	CASSSAGAGGSPLHF
.	12	TRBV30	TRBJ1-4	.	TGTGCCTGGAGCGGACAGCCGGAAAAACTGTTTTTT	CAWSGQPEKLFF
once	12	TRBV19	TRBJ1-1	.	TGTGCCAGTAGTATCGGGCCGAATGAAGCTTTCTTT	CASSIGPNEAFF
.	14	TRBV2	TRBJ2-1	TRBD2	TGTGCCAGCAGGGGACTAGCGGGATTGAATGAGCAGTTCTTC	CASRGLAGLNEQFF
.	15	TRBV27	TRBJ2-1	.	TGTGCCAGCAGAGGTTGGCAGCGGAACGACAATGAGCAGTTCTTC	CASRGWQRNDNEQFF
.	15	TRBV27	TRBJ2-7	.	TGTGCCAGCAGTACGAGGGCGGACATAGCCTACGAGCAGTACTTC	CASSTRADIAYEQYF
.	17	TRBV4-3	TRBJ2-7	TRBD1	TGCGCCAGCAGCCAATCGAACCGGGACAGGGCCTCCTACGAGCAGTACTTC	CASSQSNRDRASYEQYF
.	16	TRBV28	TRBJ2-7	TRBD2	TGTGCCAGCAGTTCGATAGCGGGGACACACTCCTACGAGCAGTACTTC	CASSSIAGTHSYEQYF
once	13	TRBV7-9	TRBJ2-7	.	TGTGCCAGCAGGGCAGCGTCGTCCTACGAGCAGTACTTC	CASRAASSYEQYF
.	16	TRBV6-5	TRBJ2-2	TRBD1	TGTGCCAGCAGTTTTGGGACAGGGGAGAACACCGGGGAGCTGTTTTTT	CASSFGTGENTGELFF
.	18	TRBV7-9	TRBJ2-3	TRBD2	TGTGCCAGCAGCTTCGATCACGATAAGCGGGGAAACACAGATACGCAGTATTTT	CASSFDHDKRGNTDTQYF
.	15	TRBV6-6	TRBJ2-7	.	TGTGCCAGCAGTTACTCGACGGGAGTGCGCCACGAGCAGTACTTC	CASSYSTGVRHEQYF
.	15	TRBV12-2	TRBJ1-1	.	TGTGCAAGTCGCTCCCTTGCCCCCGGGGACGCTGAAGCTTTCTTT	CASRSLAPGDAEAFF
once	16	TRBV18	TRBJ2-7	.	TGTGCCAGCTCACCAACTCCGACGACAGGTTTCTACGAGCAGTACTTC	CASSPTPTTGFYEQYF
.	15	TRBV6-5	TRBJ2-3	TRBD1	TGTGCCAGCAGTTGGACAGGGGGCATGGCAGATACGCAGTATTTT	CASSWTGGMADTQYF
.	16	TRBV7-9	TRBJ2-1	.	TGTGCCAGCAGCTTATTGCGCGGCGGGATGGGCAATGAGCAGTTCTTC	CASSLLRGGMGNEQFF
.	16	TRBV7-6	TRBJ2-1	.	TGTGCCAGCAGCTTAGCGGGGCAGGCAGGGGGGAATGAGCAGTTCTTC	CASSLAGQAGGNEQFF
.	14	TRBV28	TRBJ1-5	.	TGTGCCAGCAGTTTACAGGCAGTCAATCAGCCCCAGCATTTT	CASSLQAVNQPQHF
.	13	TRBV2	TRBJ2-7	TRBD1	TGTGCCAGGGGGGACAGGGTTTCGGGCGAGCAGTACTTC	CARGDRVSGEQYF
.	13	TRBV27	TRBJ2-7	TRBD1	TGTGCCAGCAGCCCGGGACAGACCGTCGAGCAGTACTTC	CASSPGQTVEQYF
.	14	TRBV9	TRBJ1-1	.	TGTGCCAGCAGCGTAGGAGGGGAAGAAACTGAAGCTTTCTTT	CASSVGGEETEAFF
.	11	TRBV30	TRBJ1-2	.	TGTGCCTGGAGTCAAGAACTTGGCTACACCTTC	CAWSQELGYTF
.	15	TRBV6-6	TRBJ2-7	TRBD2	TGTGCCAGCAGTCTAGCGGGAGGGCTCCTCTACGAGCAGTACTTC	CASSLAGGLLYEQYF
.	15	TRBV4-1	TRBJ2-5	TRBD2	TGCGCCAGCAGCACCTCGCCTACCGGGAGGGAGACCCAGTACTTC	CASSTSPTGRETQYF
.	13	TRBV7-6	TRBJ2-7	.	TGTGCCAGCAGCTTAGGGGGGCGATACGAGCAGTACTTC	CASSLGGRYEQYF
.	14	TRBV30	TRBJ1-1	.	TGTGCCTGGAGTGTATTTGGGGGGGGCACTGAAGCTTTCTTT	CAWSVFGGGTEAFF
.	18	TRBV7-6	TRBJ2-3	TRBD2	TGTGCCAGCAGCTTAGGTTCCCCCCTAGCGGAACTCACAGATACGCAGTATTTT	CASSLGSPLAELTDTQYF
.	13	TRBV9	TRBJ2-7	.	TGTGCCAGCAGCGTACAGTGGGGAGACGAGCAGTACTTC	CASSVQWGDEQYF
.	15	TRBV7-9	TRBJ2-7	.	TGTGCCAGCAGCTCCCCATTAAGCCGAAGGTACGAGCAGTACTTC	CASSSPLSRRYEQYF
few	16	TRBV12-2	TRBJ1-4	.	TGTGCAAGTCGCTTAGGATACAGGGGGCGAACTGAAAAACTGTTTTTT	CASRLGYRGRTEKLFF
.	17	TRBV11-2	TRBJ2-3	TRBD2	TGTGCCAGCAGCCTTGGGACTAGCGGGAGCCGCATGGATACGCAGTATTTT	CASSLGTSGSRMDTQYF
once	14	TRBV30	TRBJ2-5	.	TGTGCCTGGAGTAGCCTCGATCTCTCGGAGACCCAGTACTTC	CAWSSLDLSETQYF
.	12	TRBV5-4	TRBJ1-1	.	TGTGCCAGCAGCTTCTGGGGGGGCTTAGCTTTCTTT	CASSFWGGLAFF
.	11	TRBV27	TRBJ1-1	.	TGTGCCAGCAGTTCCTACACTGAAGCTTTCTTT	CASSSYTEAFF
.	15	TRBV6-5	TRBJ2-2	TRBD2	TGTGCCAGCACCGGGGGGGCTGTAGGTACCGGGGAGCTGTTTTTT	CASTGGAVGTGELFF
.	14	TRBV9	TRBJ2-5	TRBD1	TGTGCCAGCAGCCCACAGGGGGCAAGGGAGACCCAGTACTTC	CASSPQGARETQYF